This T cell receptor (beta chain) was profiled in a study of blood T cell repertoires in COVID-19. Profiled with immunoSEQ multiplex PCR; TCRdb holds only in-frame clones, not every one. The sample lists about 69,000 clones; approximately 79% were seen once. Germline assignment: CDR1 LNHNV and CDR2 YYDKDF (reference sequence). The CDR3 spans 13 residues. J was trimmed by 11 bases and V by 1 base; bases with no gene match: 7. The specimen sequenced was peripheral blood. J is TRBJ1-2 and V is TRBV15; the match to TRBD1 covers 7 bases. The receptor comes from a human donor in a cohort sampled during active COVID-19. The CDR3 reads CATSRGTDRDYTF. In DNA form, the CDR3 reads TGTGCCACCAGCAGAGGCACCGACAGGGATTACACCTTC.